The source of this TCR beta chain is a study of cytomegalovirus exposure and HLA in healthy donors. The study ran its PCR with 60 Vbeta and 13 Jbeta primers. The repertoire was sequenced with immunoSEQ multiplex PCR; TCRdb's copy has only in-frame clones and lacks some. This table has about 130,000 clones, over 65% appearing once. Sequenced: PBMCs. The clonotype originates from a man aged 35-49 years in good health and CMV-seronegative.

CDR3 protein: CAISERVAGDYNEQFF. CDR3 coding DNA: TGTGCCATCAGTGAAAGGGTAGCGGGAGACTACAATGAGCAGTTCTTC. The V call is TRBV10-3, the J call TRBJ2-1; the match to TRBD2 covers 9 bases. J lost 3 bases, V lost 3 bases, and 6 bases had no gene match. The CDR3 has 16 residues. Germline V gene sequence: CDR1 ENHRY, CDR2 SYGVKD.